The TCR beta chain under discussion was sequenced for a study of T cells in Graves' hyperthyroidism and ophthalmopathy (dated by TCRdb to between 2018 and 2021). General notes on the study: Peripheral blood samples were taken at the time of initial diagnosis, prior to any treatment. The roughly 94 discovery patients were randomly split 7:3 into training and test sets. Prospective prediction of ophthalmopathy was tested in an independent validation cohort of under 20 hyperthyroidism patients and 15 to 17 patients who later progressed to ophthalmopathy. To identify TCR V-J signatures that set the groups apart, the researchers used a discovery cohort of 100 or so patients, made up of roughly 45 with Graves' ophthalmopathy and 57 with stable Graves' hyperthyroidism. Once sampling was done, hyperthyroidism patients were given methimazole at a starting dose of 30 mg daily, whereas ophthalmopathy patients were given high-dose intravenous methylprednisolone. According to the paper, TCR Vbeta CDR3 sequencing was carried out on over 130 peripheral blood samples, which came from fewer than 50 ophthalmopathy, 75 or so hyperthyroidism and about 17 progressor patients. In addition, the study compared T-cell repertoires in thyroid tissue and in blood from about 6 Graves' hyperthyroidism patients. Here is what the overall study found, with its caveats: In validation, the model predicted progression to ophthalmopathy with over 65% sensitivity and roughly 72% specificity, a median of roughly seven months before onset. Ophthalmopathy was separated from stable hyperthyroidism by a 13 V-J signature model, with around 90% sensitivity and about 81% specificity obtained in cross-validation and 80%/75% obtained in testing. No statistical method was used to fix the sample size in advance, and group allocation was not hidden from the investigators. Blood samples also contained most of the expanded thyroid clonotypes (frequency above 0.001), which suggests that blood repertoires may reflect thyroid immune responses.

The TCR beta CDR3 regions were amplified from RNA transcripts. For the first round of RT-PCR on the TCR CDR3, the HTBI primer set was used together with the Qiagen OneStep RT-PCR kit. Libraries were constructed in a second round of multiplex PCR, after which size selection and purification were performed. Sequencing of the libraries was done on an Illumina HiSeq2000 using paired-end 100 bp reads. Per the authors' processing: SOAPnuke was used to process the raw data, with reads discarded if the reads contained adapters or uncalled bases, had a mean Phred below 15, or lacked an exact constant-primer or identifier match. COPE v1.2.5 was used to merge the high-quality paired reads, and each unique nucleotide sequence was defined as a clonotype. MiTCR v1.1 was used to align the clonotypes against IMGT TRBV, TRBD and TRBJ reference segments. Analysis was restricted to V-J combinations with a frequency above 0.0001, which covered roughly 99% of repertoires. A TCS score was defined as the ratio of F50 (clonal expansion) to E x V (chaos), with BLOSUM62-based TCRdist applied between CDR3 peptides within each V-J. Welch's t-statistics and random forest reduced roughly 530 V-J features to 13, which were used in a naive Bayes classifier (R e1071). TCRdb passed the public sequencing reads through fastp at Q25 and MiXCR, retaining productive beta sequences. Each entry is one CDR3 protein sequence, shown with its most common DNA and genes. The V and J calls here are based on TCRdb, not the publication. Counted in this sample were fewer than 400,000 distinct CDR3 sequences; 16% of them appeared once. The leading ten clones occupy roughly a third of the sample.

As regards this clonotype: The specificity of this receptor is unknown. A read error is the likely source, as a far larger clone sits one nucleotide away.

Stable Graves' hyperthyroidism was defined as the absence of progression to ophthalmopathy over 18 months of follow-up. The hyperthyroidism patients were between 18 and 65 years old and newly diagnosed, with a disease duration of less than 2 months. The study excluded patients with uncontrolled infections, other autoimmune diseases, pregnancy or lactation. Clinical symptoms, serum thyroxine and TRAb, thyroid ultrasound, and orbital computed tomography formed the basis for the diagnoses. PBMCs were isolated from about 10 ml of fresh peripheral blood by Ficoll-Paque density gradient centrifugation. Total RNA was extracted with Trizol reagent, and quality was checked on an Agilent 2100 Bioanalyzer. Reading from cysteine to phenylalanine, the CDR3 counts 11 amino acids. The DNA shown is the 33-base CDR3, in frame from base 1. CDR1 and CDR2 (SGHAT, FQNNGV) derive from the germline V gene.

This clonotype was obtained from a man younger than 40 with Graves' hyperthyroidism. The sample was blood. Recombination linked TRBV11-2 to TRBJ2-1; TRBD2 lines up with 7 middle nucleotides. The sequence in DNA is TGTGCCAGCAGCCTCAGCGGGGAGCAGTGCTTC. The resulting protein is CASSLSGEQCF.